This is a list of T cell receptor beta chains from one sample in a study of metastatic and nonmetastatic thyroid tumors. TCRdb reanalyzed the PCR reads via MiXCR. The sample lists roughly 93,000 clones, roughly 13% occurring once. Sequencing was performed on blood. These receptors all come from a female donor with papillary thyroid cancer or a benign thyroid nodule (not recorded which). Some clones in this sample may be carry-over from other donors' samples. Each CDR3 is given without its conserved first and last residue.

v_call: TRBV4-1; j_call: TRBJ2-5; cdr3_aa: ASSLSGKTERETQY
v_call: TRBV28; j_call: TRBJ1-1; cdr3_aa: ASQPGGPNTEAF
v_call: TRBV5-4; j_call: TRBJ1-1; cdr3_aa: ASSLDMGPGQAF
v_call: TRBV6-1; j_call: TRBJ2-2; cdr3_aa: ASRTQGYGELF
v_call: TRBV10-3; j_call: TRBJ1-3; cdr3_aa: AIRDTSSGNTIY
v_call: TRBV5-1; j_call: TRBJ2-7; cdr3_aa: ASSLAPDRPVYEQY
v_call: TRBV20-1; j_call: TRBJ2-7; cdr3_aa: SARELGGATYEQY
v_call: TRBV2; j_call: TRBJ2-1; cdr3_aa: ASSAPSHEQF
v_call: TRBV7-2; j_call: TRBJ2-2; cdr3_aa: ASSLEGNTGELF
v_call: TRBV9; j_call: TRBJ2-3; cdr3_aa: ASSVGVASRTDTQY
v_call: TRBV5-1; j_call: TRBJ1-4; cdr3_aa: ASSQDGQGDEKLS
v_call: TRBV28; j_call: TRBJ1-1; cdr3_aa: ALQGLSTEAF
v_call: TRBV4-3; j_call: TRBJ2-5; cdr3_aa: ASSQEPLRGQETQY
v_call: TRBV12-3/TRBV12-4; j_call: TRBJ2-1; cdr3_aa: ASSQLIAGGRNEQF
v_call: TRBV9; j_call: TRBJ2-3; cdr3_aa: ASSNGRYTDTQY
v_call: TRBV5-4; j_call: TRBJ2-7; cdr3_aa: ASSLERAYEQY
v_call: TRBV7-9; j_call: TRBJ1-2; cdr3_aa: ASSPVVDRIYGYT
v_call: TRBV5-1; j_call: TRBJ1-6; cdr3_aa: ASSLDRNNSPLH